Listed below are T cell receptor beta chains from one sample, sequenced in a study of graft-versus-host responses after intestinal transplantation. The data were produced by immunoSEQ multiplex PCR, yet TCRdb's version contains in-frame clones alone and is incomplete. In the table there are 20,000 to 25,000 clones, about 41% of which are singletons. The sample in question was alloreactive CD8+ T cells from a mixed lymphocyte reaction culture, obtained before transplantation. Receptors originate from a human patient who was an organ donor for intestinal transplantation. CDR3s include the opening cysteine and the closing phenylalanine or tryptophan. Each record gives: clone size, J gene, D gene, V gene, CDR3 protein, CDR3 DNA. The D gene is left open where the match is weak. Only some rows state a clone size, as once, few, many or a class for expanded clones.

clone_size: NA; j_call: TRBJ2-7; d_call: TRBD2; v_call: TRBV30; cdr3_aa: CAWSPGGLPYEQYF; cdr3_nt: TGTGCCTGGAGTCCGGGGGGTCTGCCCTACGAGCAGTACTTC
clone_size: NA; j_call: TRBJ2-5; d_call: NA; v_call: TRBV5-5; cdr3_aa: CASSLGYQETQYF; cdr3_nt: TGTGCCAGCAGCTTGGGGTACCAAGAGACCCAGTACTTC
clone_size: NA; j_call: TRBJ2-7; d_call: NA; v_call: TRBV19; cdr3_aa: CASSIILGQGSEQYF; cdr3_nt: TGTGCCAGTAGTATAATCTTAGGTCAGGGGAGCGAGCAGTACTTC
clone_size: NA; j_call: TRBJ2-7; d_call: NA; v_call: TRBV29-1; cdr3_aa: CSVLLGVSYEQYF; cdr3_nt: TGCAGCGTTTTGTTGGGGGTGTCCTACGAGCAGTACTTC
clone_size: few; j_call: TRBJ1-2; d_call: TRBD1; v_call: TRBV6-5; cdr3_aa: CASSSTGGGYGYTF; cdr3_nt: TGTGCCAGCAGTTCGACAGGGGGCGGCTATGGCTACACCTTC
clone_size: few; j_call: TRBJ1-2; d_call: NA; v_call: TRBV11-3; cdr3_aa: CASSSTVTNYGYTF; cdr3_nt: TGTGCCAGCAGCTCCACGGTCACTAACTATGGCTACACCTTC
clone_size: NA; j_call: TRBJ2-1; d_call: NA; v_call: TRBV4-1; cdr3_aa: CASSQDWRNEQFF; cdr3_nt: TGCGCCAGCAGCCAAGATTGGAGGAATGAGCAGTTCTTC
clone_size: few; j_call: TRBJ2-1; d_call: NA; v_call: TRBV7-2; cdr3_aa: CASSLERSSYNEQFF; cdr3_nt: TGTGCCAGCAGCTTAGAACGGAGCTCCTACAATGAGCAGTTCTTC
clone_size: once; j_call: TRBJ2-5; d_call: NA; v_call: TRBV7-2; cdr3_aa: CASSLGAEGWETQYF; cdr3_nt: TGTGCCAGCAGCTTAGGGGCCGAGGGTTGGGAGACCCAGTACTTC
clone_size: NA; j_call: TRBJ2-7; d_call: NA; v_call: TRBV7-3; cdr3_aa: CASSSDPGYEQYF; cdr3_nt: TGTGCCAGCAGCTCCGATCCGGGTTACGAGCAGTACTTC
clone_size: NA; j_call: TRBJ1-2; d_call: TRBD1; v_call: TRBV6-1; cdr3_aa: CASSYGTGDYGYTF; cdr3_nt: TGTGCCAGCAGTTATGGGACAGGGGACTATGGCTACACCTTC
clone_size: NA; j_call: TRBJ2-1; d_call: TRBD2; v_call: TRBV30; cdr3_aa: CAWSPLAAYNEQFF; cdr3_nt: TGTGCCTGGAGTCCACTAGCGGCTTACAATGAGCAGTTCTTC
clone_size: medium-sized; j_call: TRBJ1-1; d_call: NA; v_call: TRBV4-1; cdr3_aa: CASSQVVGRGLNTEAFF; cdr3_nt: TGCGCCAGCAGCCAAGTAGTGGGCAGGGGATTGAACACTGAAGCTTTCTTT
clone_size: NA; j_call: TRBJ2-2; d_call: TRBD2; v_call: TRBV28; cdr3_aa: CASLSGIYTGELFF; cdr3_nt: TGTGCCAGCCTTAGCGGGATTTACACCGGGGAGCTGTTTTTT
clone_size: NA; j_call: TRBJ2-5; d_call: TRBD2; v_call: TRBV28; cdr3_aa: CASSEPTSGVQETQYF; cdr3_nt: TGTGCCAGCAGTGAGCCGACTAGCGGGGTCCAAGAGACCCAGTACTTC
clone_size: few; j_call: TRBJ2-4; d_call: NA; v_call: TRBV28; cdr3_aa: CASSLLWGPRDIQYF; cdr3_nt: TGTGCCAGCAGTCTCCTCTGGGGGCCTAGGGACATTCAGTACTTC
clone_size: NA; j_call: TRBJ1-1; d_call: NA; v_call: TRBV2; cdr3_aa: CASSERTDLNTEAFF; cdr3_nt: TGTGCCAGCAGTGAAAGAACGGACCTGAACACTGAAGCTTTCTTT
clone_size: NA; j_call: TRBJ2-3; d_call: TRBD2; v_call: TRBV6-5; cdr3_aa: CASSLGLAGDTQYF; cdr3_nt: TGTGCCAGCAGCCTGGGACTAGCGGGAGATACGCAGTATTTT
clone_size: NA; j_call: TRBJ2-1; d_call: NA; v_call: TRBV19; cdr3_aa: CATPSNEQFF; cdr3_nt: TGTGCCACCCCCTCTAATGAGCAGTTCTTC
clone_size: NA; j_call: TRBJ2-1; d_call: TRBD1; v_call: TRBV10-3; cdr3_aa: CAISDRQGWFNEQFF; cdr3_nt: TGTGCCATCAGTGATAGACAGGGCTGGTTCAATGAGCAGTTCTTC
clone_size: NA; j_call: TRBJ2-7; d_call: TRBD1; v_call: TRBV28; cdr3_aa: CASSPLLGTDLYYEQYF; cdr3_nt: TGTGCCAGCAGTCCTCTCCTCGGGACAGACCTATACTACGAGCAGTACTTC
clone_size: few; j_call: TRBJ2-2; d_call: NA; v_call: TRBV6-6; cdr3_aa: CASSPNTGELFF; cdr3_nt: TGTGCCAGCAGTCCAAACACCGGGGAGCTGTTTTTT
clone_size: few; j_call: TRBJ2-1; d_call: NA; v_call: TRBV11-2; cdr3_aa: CASSFWTSYNEQFF; cdr3_nt: TGTGCCAGCAGCTTCTGGACTTCCTACAATGAGCAGTTCTTC
clone_size: NA; j_call: TRBJ2-2; d_call: TRBD2; v_call: TRBV5-6; cdr3_aa: CASSSDSGSTGELFF; cdr3_nt: TGTGCCAGCAGCTCCGATAGCGGGAGCACCGGGGAGCTGTTTTTT
clone_size: few; j_call: TRBJ2-7; d_call: NA; v_call: TRBV28; cdr3_aa: CASSSSWEQYF; cdr3_nt: TGTGCCAGCAGTTCTAGCTGGGAGCAGTACTTC
clone_size: NA; j_call: TRBJ2-5; d_call: NA; v_call: TRBV9; cdr3_aa: CASSVAIGETQYF; cdr3_nt: TGTGCCAGCAGCGTAGCTATCGGAGAGACCCAGTACTTC
clone_size: NA; j_call: TRBJ2-1; d_call: TRBD2; v_call: TRBV5-4; cdr3_aa: CASTQSLRENEQFF; cdr3_nt: TGTGCCAGCACCCAGAGTCTGCGGGAGAATGAGCAGTTCTTC
clone_size: once; j_call: TRBJ1-1; d_call: NA; v_call: TRBV5-1; cdr3_aa: CASSLTGHTEAFF; cdr3_nt: TGCGCCAGCAGCTTAACAGGGCACACTGAAGCTTTCTTT
clone_size: once; j_call: TRBJ2-5; d_call: NA; v_call: TRBV6-1; cdr3_aa: CASRAGWWREETQYF; cdr3_nt: TGTGCCAGCAGAGCCGGGTGGTGGAGGGAGGAGACCCAGTACTTC
clone_size: few; j_call: TRBJ2-3; d_call: NA; v_call: TRBV6-1; cdr3_aa: CASRPGFTDTQYF; cdr3_nt: TGTGCCAGCAGGCCGGGGTTCACAGATACGCAGTATTTT
clone_size: NA; j_call: TRBJ1-1; d_call: NA; v_call: TRBV6-5; cdr3_aa: CASSFRDGMNTEAFF; cdr3_nt: TGTGCCAGCAGTTTCCGGGACGGGATGAACACTGAAGCTTTCTTT
clone_size: NA; j_call: TRBJ1-3; d_call: NA; v_call: TRBV6-5; cdr3_aa: CASSYYPRGSGNTIYF; cdr3_nt: TGTGCCAGCAGTTACTACCCAAGGGGCTCTGGAAACACCATATATTTT
clone_size: NA; j_call: TRBJ2-7; d_call: NA; v_call: TRBV6-5; cdr3_aa: CASSAGSYEQYF; cdr3_nt: TGTGCCAGCTCAGCAGGCTCCTACGAGCAGTACTTC
clone_size: NA; j_call: TRBJ2-4; d_call: NA; v_call: TRBV10-1; cdr3_aa: CASSESEGAKNIQYF; cdr3_nt: TGCGCCAGCAGTGAGTCCGAAGGAGCCAAAAACATTCAGTACTTC
clone_size: NA; j_call: TRBJ2-7; d_call: NA; v_call: TRBV11-2; cdr3_aa: CASGRTEGGPYEQYF; cdr3_nt: TGTGCCAGCGGCCGCACGGAGGGAGGACCCTACGAGCAGTACTTC
clone_size: few; j_call: TRBJ2-7; d_call: NA; v_call: TRBV6-5; cdr3_aa: CASSFDSYEQYF; cdr3_nt: TGTGCCAGCAGTTTCGACTCCTACGAGCAGTACTTC
clone_size: NA; j_call: TRBJ2-1; d_call: TRBD2; v_call: TRBV6-5; cdr3_aa: CASGPSGSYNEQFF; cdr3_nt: TGTGCCAGTGGGCCTAGCGGGAGCTACAATGAGCAGTTCTTC
clone_size: NA; j_call: TRBJ1-2; d_call: NA; v_call: TRBV11-1; cdr3_aa: CASSLFYNYGYTF; cdr3_nt: TGTGCCAGCAGCTTATTCTACAACTATGGCTACACCTTC
clone_size: once; j_call: TRBJ2-1; d_call: TRBD2; v_call: TRBV5-1; cdr3_aa: CASSTLPLAGGPRYNEQFF; cdr3_nt: TGCGCCAGCAGCACCCTTCCCTTAGCGGGAGGGCCGCGCTACAATGAGCAGTTCTTC
clone_size: NA; j_call: TRBJ1-1; d_call: TRBD1; v_call: TRBV7-9; cdr3_aa: CASSARQGMNTEAFF; cdr3_nt: TGTGCCAGCAGCGCCAGACAGGGTATGAACACTGAAGCTTTCTTT
clone_size: NA; j_call: TRBJ2-1; d_call: TRBD2; v_call: TRBV7-9; cdr3_aa: CASSSKTSGRVNEQFF; cdr3_nt: TGTGCCAGCAGCTCGAAGACTAGCGGGAGGGTTAATGAGCAGTTCTTC
clone_size: few; j_call: TRBJ2-1; d_call: NA; v_call: TRBV30; cdr3_aa: CAWSVEGLTYNEQFF; cdr3_nt: TGTGCCTGGAGTGTTGAGGGACTTACATACAATGAGCAGTTCTTC